The 20 T cell receptor beta chains in this list originate from one sample, sequenced in a study of CD8+CD57+ T cells in acquired aplastic anemia. Patients picked for sequencing had shown CD8+CD57+ cell expansion detected by flow cytometry. Using genomic DNA as the template, TCR beta VDJ and CDR3 profiling was carried out. MiXCR was run by TCRdb on the reads, yielding one entry per CDR3 protein. The sample lists about 160,000 distinct CDR3 sequences; around 43% were seen once. Material for sequencing was sorted CD4+, CD8+, or CD8+CD57+ T cells (not recorded which) from PBMCs. The receptors shown here come from a human donor with aplastic anemia.

V and J are TRBV20-1 and TRBJ2-1; 10 nucleotides align to TRBD2. J was trimmed by 4 bases and V by 1 base; bases with no gene match: 4. This CDR3 is built from 15 residues. From germline, CDR1 is DFQATT and CDR2 SNEGSKA (reference sequence). As DNA, the CDR3 is TGCAGTGCTAGAGGGCTAGCGGGGGATTACAATGAGCAGTTCTTC. Translating it yields CSARGLAGDYNEQFF.

As for this clonotype: Without the conserved terminal phenylalanine or tryptophan, this CDR3 likely stems from a read error. The DNA is left out, because the CDR3 cannot be placed on it with certainty; the CDR3 is given as TCRdb lists it. The chain combines TRBV29-1 with TRBJ1-6. The germline V gene encodes CDR1 SQVTM and CDR2 ANQGSEA. Including both end residues, the CDR3 is 10 amino acids long. The CDR3 loop reads CSVEESLLPT.

The chain links TRBV6-5 to TRBJ2-3; D is unresolved. V dropped 4 bases and J dropped 6 bases, with 14 bases sitting between them. This CDR3 spans 14 amino acids. CDR1 and CDR2 (germline): MNHEY, SVGAGI. The CDR3 bases are TGTGCCAGCAGTTGCTCGAAGAGAACGGATACGCAGTATTTT. Translating it yields CASSCSKRTDTQYF.

This chain joins TRBV24-1 and TRBJ1-1; D is undetermined. The germline gives CDR1 KGHDR, CDR2 SFDVKD. V lost 4 bases to trimming and J lost 1 base, with 6 bases between them. CDR3 length equals 13 residues. CDR3 DNA sequence: TGTGCCACCAGTGAAGGGAGGAACACTGAAGCTTTCTTT. Amino acids: CATSEGRNTEAFF.

In its sample, this clonotype was seen a few times. The V gene is TRBV18, the J gene TRBJ1-2; 7 bases align to TRBD1. The CDR3 contains 13 residues. Germline V lookup: CDR1 KGHSH, CDR2 LQKENI. J was trimmed by 6 bases and V by 4 bases; bases with no gene match: 5. The CDR3 nucleotides are TGTGCCAGCTCACTTGACAGGGTCGATGGCTACACCTTC. Encoded protein: CASSLDRVDGYTF.

This sequence joins TRBV10-3 and TRBJ1-5; tentatively, D is TRBD1 (5 bases). Trimming shortened V by 6 bases and J by 3 bases, and 15 bases separated the two germline ends. The CDR3 covers 15 residues. Germline CDR1 ENHRY, CDR2 SYGVKD. CDR3 amino acids: CAIRSGTGDNQPQHF. DNA of the CDR3: TGTGCCATCAGGTCCGGGACGGGGGACAATCAGCCCCAGCATTTT.

This clonotype came up many times. The chain employs TRBV6-6 and TRBJ1-1; D uncertain. V lost 2 bases, J lost 4 bases, and 11 bases lay in between. From germline, CDR1 is MNHNY and CDR2 SVGAGI (reference sequence). The CDR3 sequence is 14 residues long. The DNA of the CDR3 is TGTGCCAGCAGTTACACTTCGGGGTCCACTGAAGCTTTCTTT. Its translation is CASSYTSGSTEAFF.

The chain uses TRBV29-1 and TRBJ1-2; 8 bases are a match to TRBD1. Germline values: CDR1 SQVTM, CDR2 ANQGSEA. Germline trimming cut 8 bases from V and 7 bases from J; bases unmatched to any gene: 6. The CDR3 covers 11 residues. CDR3: CSIQGAGGYTF. The CDR3 bases are TGCAGCATTCAGGGGGCTGGTGGCTACACCTTC. Complete variable domain (other parts from reference TRBV29-1 and TRBJ1-2): SAVISQKPSRDICQRGTSLTIQCQVDSQVTMMFWYRQQPGQSLTLIATANQGSEATYESGFVIDKFPISRPNLTFSTLTVSNMSPEDSSIYLCSIQGAGGYTFGSGTRLTVV.

This chain uses TRBV25-1 with TRBJ2-7, with 11 bases matching TRBD1. The CDR3 has 16 residues. Germline V gives CDR1 MGHDK, CDR2 SYGVNS. With 9 bases clipped from V and 4 bases from J, the junction kept 14 bases outside the gene matches. CDR3 bases: TGTGCCAGTAGTATCGCGCAGGGACAGGGGGTGTACGAGCAGTACGTC. Encoded protein: CASSIAQGQGVYEQYV.

This clonotype has more than one count but fewer than ten. At one of its ends the junction is not consistent with the germline gene, which may arise from a read error. The CDR3 sequence is CVSSSSSGHTDTQYF. The DNA of the CDR3 is TGCGTCAGCAGCTCTTCTAGCGGGCACACAGATACGCAGTATTTT. J is TRBJ2-3 and V is TRBV5-1; 8 bases align to TRBD2. The germline gives CDR1 SGHRS, CDR2 YFSETQ. The CDR3 is 15 amino acids.

The chain is built from TRBV11-1 and TRBJ2-3; weak D call: TRBD2 (5 bases). V gave up 0 bases and J gave up 11 bases, with 24 bases separating them. CDR1 is SGHAT, CDR2 FQDESV, per germline (reference sequence). This CDR3 has 17 amino acids. The CDR3 reads CASSLAERLSSYNEQYF. The CDR3 DNA reads as TGTGCCAGCAGCTTAGCCGAGCGGTTAAGCTCCTACAATGAGCAGTATTTT.

This chain links TRBV29-1 with TRBJ2-1, with 11 bases that match TRBD2. The CDR3 has 13 amino acids. V lost 4 bases, J lost 7 bases, and 3 bases stayed unmatched. Per the germline V gene, CDR1 is SQVTM and CDR2 is ANQGSEA. The CDR3 region is CSVARLAGNEQFF. CDR3 DNA: TGCAGCGTTGCCCGACTAGCGGGGAATGAGCAGTTCTTC.

The chain is built from TRBV24-1 and TRBJ1-2, with D tentatively TRBD1 (5 bases). Germline-derived CDR1 and CDR2 are KGHDR and SFDVKD. V dropped 5 bases and J dropped 3 bases, with 12 bases sitting between them. The CDR3 runs to 14 residues. This CDR3 reads CATSGSGTDYGYTF. The CDR3 nucleotides are TGTGCCACCAGTGGTTCCGGGACGGACTATGGCTACACCTTC.

This clonotype was observed many times. The J gene is TRBJ1-4, the V gene TRBV5-8; D is unresolved. The CDR3 runs 15 residues. V lost 0 bases and J 5 bases, leaving 11 bases between the germline ends. From germline, CDR1 is SGHTS and CDR2 YDEGEE. CDR3 nucleotide sequence: TGTGCCAGCAGCTTGGTCGGCAGCGAGAATGAAAAACTGTTTTTT. It is translated as CASSLVGSENEKLFF.

Regarding this clonotype: A much larger clone lies a single base off, so this may be a read error. The chain is built from TRBV6-1 and TRBJ1-2; TRBD1 agrees at 10 bases. This CDR3 has 13 amino acids. CDR1 and CDR2 (germline): MNHNS, SASEGT. CDR3 DNA sequence: TGTGCCGGCAGAGGGACAGGGGACTATGGCTACACCTTC. It translates to CAGRGTGDYGYTF.

This clonotype has a handful of counts. A much more abundant neighbour one base away suggests this may be a read error. V usage is TRBV2 and J usage is TRBJ2-2; 7 bases map to TRBD1. Trimming at V came to 5 bases and at J to 8 bases, leaving 5 bases not matched to a gene. Germline CDR1 and CDR2: SNHLY and FYNNEI. This CDR3 has 13 residues. CDR3 sequence (DNA): TGTGCCAGCAGTCAACCGGGACAGGGGGAGCTGTTTTTT. Translating gives CASSQPGQGELFF.

This clonotype was observed many times. V usage is TRBV2 and J usage is TRBJ2-5; TRBD1 matches 9 bases. The V and J ends lost 6 bases and 2 bases, in that order; junction bases with no gene match: 4. Germline V gene sequence: CDR1 SNHLY, CDR2 FYNNEI. The CDR3 extends over 14 amino acids. CDR3 loop: CASRGTGLQETQYF. The CDR3 coding sequence is TGTGCCAGCAGGGGGACAGGGCTACAAGAGACCCAGTACTTC.

This clonotype appeared many times. The chain couples TRBV12-3 or TRBV12-4 to TRBJ2-2, with no clear D. The CDR3 is 16 residues long. Trimming left V 3 bases short and J 1 base short, with 12 bases between. CDR3 protein: CASSLGRRGNTGELFF. Written as DNA, the CDR3 is TGTGCCAGCAGTTTGGGCCGGCGTGGGAACACCGGGGAGCTGTTTTTT.

At least ten counts were recorded for this clonotype. The chain employs TRBV20-1 and TRBJ2-1; 8 bases are shared with TRBD2. The CDR3 contains 16 residues. From germline, CDR1 is DFQATT and CDR2 SNEGSKA (reference sequence). V was clipped by 0 bases and J by 2 bases; unmatched bases: 6. The CDR3 DNA follows: TGCAGTGCTAGAGATCGGGGGGGAACCACCTACAATGAGCAGTTCTTC. This gives the protein CSARDRGGTTYNEQFF.

At least ten counts were recorded for this clonotype. V is TRBV19 and J is TRBJ2-5; the D gene is possibly TRBD1 (5 bases). This CDR3 contains 15 residues. CDR1 and CDR2 (germline): LNHDA, SQIVND (reference sequence). V was pared by 3 bases and J by 5 bases, with 16 bases between. CDR3 sequence reads: CASSILPGIQETQYF. The DNA for the CDR3 is TGTGCCAGTAGTATCCTACCAGGGATTCAGGAGACCCAGTACTTC.